Included here is one T cell receptor (beta chain) sequence, with context. TCRdb's copy holds only in-frame clones and misses some; the assay was immunoSEQ multiplex PCR. The sample yields about 4,800 clones, around three quarters seen once. The data stem from a study of brain metastases from non-small cell lung cancer. V was clipped by 4 bases and J by 4 bases; unmatched bases: 7. The germline V gene has CDR1 SGHNT and CDR2 YENEEA. There are 15 residues in the CDR3. What was sequenced was primary lung tumor tissue. This chain connects TRBV11-3 to TRBJ2-5, with 9 bases fitting TRBD1. This sequence originates from a donor at least 40 years old with non-small cell lung cancer. CDR3 region: CASSSGQGRGETQYF. CDR3 nucleotides: TGTGCCAGCAGCTCGGGACAGGGTCGGGGAGAGACCCAGTACTTC. The full variable domain, completed using reference TRBV11-3 and TRBJ2-5, is EAGVVQSPRYKIIEKKQPVAFWCNPISGHNTLYWYLQNLGQGPELLIRYENEEAVDDSQLPKDRFSAERLKGVDSTLKIQPAELGDSAVYLCASSSGQGRGETQYFGPGTRLLVL.